Each of the 23 T cell receptor beta chains below was sequenced from the same sample in a study of blood T cells in healthy people across ages. The use of a sample-barcoded 5' primer and a J-beta primer mix characterized a second PCR of roughly 6 to 11 cycles. TCRdb re-analysed the 5' RACE reads in MiXCR, keeping a single row per CDR3 protein. The sample holds about 1.5 million distinct CDR3 sequences, 35% to 45% seen once. The sequencing input was blood. These receptors came from a woman younger than 30 in good health.

This chain connects TRBV4-3 to TRBJ2-7; D ambiguous. V was clipped by 1 base and J by 0 bases, with 4 bases between them. Germline CDR1 and CDR2: LGHNA and YSLEER. The CDR3 extends over 13 amino acids. The CDR3 nucleotides are TGCGCCAGCAGCCAAGGGAACTCCTACGAGCAGTACTTC. It codes for CASSQGNSYEQYF.

This clonotype came up a few times. The chain combines TRBV7-2 with TRBJ1-6; D gene uncertain. V was shortened by 5 bases and J by 7 bases, with 9 bases between the two germline ends. This CDR3 spans 13 amino acids. Germline lookup yields CDR1 SGHTA and CDR2 FQGNSA. The CDR3 spells CASSLLFNSPLHF. CDR3 bases: TGTGCCAGCAGCCTATTATTCAATTCACCCCTCCACTTT.

The chain uses TRBV9 and TRBJ2-3; unclear D gene. V was trimmed by 0 bases and J by 0 bases, leaving 8 bases between them. The CDR3 has 15 residues. Germline-derived CDR1 and CDR2 are SGDLS and YYNGEE. CDR3 nucleotides: TGTGCCAGCAGCGTAGAAACAAGGAGCACAGATACGCAGTATTTT. Translating it yields CASSVETRSTDTQYF.

The chain employs TRBV12-3 or TRBV12-4 and TRBJ1-6; D perhaps matches TRBD1 (5 bases). This CDR3 is 14 amino acids long. V lost 6 bases to trimming and J lost 8 bases, with 14 bases between them. Here the CDR3 DNA reads TGTGCCAGCAGGACCGGGACGCCAGATTCACCCCTCCACTTT. Translating gives CASRTGTPDSPLHF.

The chain has TRBV20-1 and TRBJ1-1, with D hard to call. V was pared by 5 bases and J by 11 bases, with 18 bases between. Per the germline V gene, CDR1 is DFQATT and CDR2 is SNEGSKA (reference sequence). CDR3 length equals 12 residues. The CDR3 loop is CSAWTLRRLAFF. The CDR3 region has the DNA TGCAGTGCTTGGACCCTCCGGCGGTTGGCTTTCTTT.

The V gene is TRBV7-2, the J gene TRBJ1-2; D is uncertain. The CDR3 contains 16 residues. In germline, CDR1 is SGHTA, CDR2 FQGNSA. V shed 1 base and J shed 0 bases, with 12 bases lying between them. CDR3 sequence reads: CASSLGLGRPNYGYTF. The DNA for the CDR3 is TGTGCCAGCAGCTTAGGTCTCGGCAGGCCTAACTATGGCTACACCTTC.

The chain uses TRBV4-2 and TRBJ1-2, with 7 bases identical to TRBD1. This CDR3 is 15 amino acids long. V was pared by 0 bases and J by 4 bases, with 5 bases of the junction left unmatched. The V gene's germline CDR1 is LGHNA and CDR2 YNFKEQ. The CDR3 here is CASSQEQGRPYGYTF. CDR3 sequence (DNA): TGTGCCAGCAGCCAAGAACAGGGGCGCCCCTATGGCTACACCTTC.

This clonotype was detected only a few times. This sequence joins TRBV6-5 and TRBJ1-1; unclear D gene. The germline V gene encodes CDR1 MNHEY and CDR2 SVGAGI. V lost 5 bases and J lost 8, with 21 bases in between. This CDR3 spans 15 amino acids. CDR3 protein: CASSHPSTGSEEAFF. CDR3 coding DNA: TGTGCCAGCAGTCATCCCTCTACGGGGTCTGAGGAAGCTTTCTTT.

The rearrangement joins TRBV5-6 to TRBJ2-1, with a weak D call TRBD1 (5 bases). Germline V gene sequence: CDR1 SGHDT, CDR2 YYEEEE. The CDR3 contains 17 residues. V was shortened by 4 bases and J by 3 bases, with 20 bases between the two germline ends. The CDR3 DNA is TGTGCCAGCAGCCGCCCTCGTGGGGCTATGGGCTACAATGAGCAGTTCTTC. It specifies CASSRPRGAMGYNEQFF. Full variable domain (rest looked up from reference TRBV5-6 and TRBJ2-1): DAGVTQSPTHLIKTRGQQVTLRCSPKSGHDTVSWYQQALGQGPQFIFQYYEEEERQRGNFPDRFSGHQFPNYSSELNVNALLLGDSALYLCASSRPRGAMGYNEQFFGPGTRLTVL.

This clonotype has only one observation. The CDR3: CASSPRREELFPTYSNQPQHF. The CDR3 bases are TGTGCCAGCAGCCCAAGACGGGAAGAATTATTCCCAACCTATAGCAATCAGCCCCAGCATTTT. This rearrangement joins TRBV4-2 to TRBJ1-5; D is unclear. The length of the CDR3 is 21 residues. Germline V gives CDR1 LGHNA, CDR2 YNFKEQ. V was shortened by 4 bases and J by 0 bases, with 28 bases between the two germline ends.

The rearrangement uses TRBV7-8 and TRBJ2-5; D is undetermined. This CDR3 spans 12 amino acids. Germline V lookup: CDR1 SGHVS, CDR2 FQNEAQ. The ends were cut back, 9 bases at V and 2 bases at J, with 10 bases in the middle. CDR3 loop: CASFAHQETQYF. As DNA, the CDR3 is TGTGCCAGTTTCGCCCATCAAGAGACCCAGTACTTC.

This clonotype was seen more than once but under ten times. V usage is TRBV7-2 and J usage is TRBJ2-1; 10 bases fit TRBD2. V lost 2 bases, J lost 9 bases, and 7 bases stayed unmatched. This CDR3 is built from 15 residues. Germline CDR1 is SGHTA and CDR2 is FQGNSA. CDR3 DNA: TGTGCCAGCAGCTTACAGAGCGGGGGGGCCCTTGAGCAGTTCTTC. Protein: CASSLQSGGALEQFF.

Details on this clonotype: A much larger clone lies one base from this, so it may be a read error. The rearrangement joins TRBV6-4 to TRBJ2-7; 8 nucleotides match TRBD2. The CDR3 has 16 amino acids. The J segment lost 7 bases and the V segment lost 0 bases, leaving 11 bases of the junction unmatched. The germline CDR1 and CDR2 sequences are MRHNA and SNTAGT. The CDR3 nucleotides read TGTGCCAGCAGTGACTCCGGGACTAGAAATTGGAATGAGCAGTACTTC. Residues: CASSDSGTRNWNEQYF.

The rearrangement links TRBV6-6 to TRBJ1-2; 8 nucleotides agree with TRBD1. The CDR3 is made up of 15 amino acids. V trimming: 0 bases; J trimming: 4 bases; junction bases outside the gene matches: 4. In germline, CDR1 is MNHNY, CDR2 SVGAGI (reference sequence). This CDR3 reads CASSYSDRVTYGYTF. As DNA, the CDR3 is TGTGCCAGCAGTTACTCGGACAGGGTGACCTATGGCTACACCTTC.

This clonotype has only a few counts. This chain joins TRBV7-2 and TRBJ2-7; 9 bases agree with TRBD1. From germline, CDR1 is SGHTA and CDR2 FQGNSA. This CDR3 has 15 amino acids. Trimming took 1 base from V and 6 from J; bases not matched to a gene: 7. The DNA of the CDR3 is TGTGCCAGCAGCTTAGTTGGGACAGGGATCGTCGAGCAGTACTTC. Translated, it gives CASSLVGTGIVEQYF.

CDR3 protein: CASVTNGPRVEGGKKISYNEQYF. CDR3 coding DNA: TGTGCCAGCGTGACCAATGGCCCCCGAGTGGAGGGGGGGAAAAAAATATCCTACAATGAGCAGTACTTC. The chain combines TRBV2 with TRBJ2-1; D is possibly TRBD2 (7 bases). The J call may be wrong; the DNA end is better matched by TRBJ2-7. CDR1 and CDR2 from the germline V gene are SNHLY and FYNNEI. The CDR3 loop spans 23 amino acids.

This clonotype has just a few counts. The chain employs TRBV12-3 or TRBV12-4 and TRBJ1-5; 7 bases line up with TRBD1. The CDR3 has 16 residues. The V and J ends lost 3 bases and 7 bases, in that order; junction bases with no gene match: 12. Here the CDR3 DNA reads TGTGCCAGCAGTTTTGGTAACAAGGGGGCCCCGCAGCCCCAGCATTTT. Protein: CASSFGNKGAPQPQHF.

CDR3 sequence: CAIRGRGPTEAFF. CDR3 in DNA: TGTGCCATCAGGGGGAGGGGGCCCACTGAAGCTTTCTTT. The chain carries TRBV10-3 and TRBJ1-1; 7 nucleotides line up with TRBD1. The germline V gene encodes CDR1 ENHRY and CDR2 SYGVKD. J gave up 4 bases and V 6 bases, and 5 bases lay outside the gene matches. The CDR3 totals 13 residues.

The chain is built from TRBV6-2 or TRBV6-3 and TRBJ2-1, with unresolved D. CDR1 and CDR2 from the germline V gene are MNHEY and SVGEGT. V was pared by 6 bases and J by 5 bases, with 26 bases between. The CDR3 loop spans 18 amino acids. The CDR3 DNA is TGTGCCAGCAGCTACCCGAAGAACCCACGATTACTGAACAATGAGCAGTTCTTC. Amino acids: CASSYPKNPRLLNNEQFF.

The chain combines TRBV30 with TRBJ1-1; D is perhaps TRBD1 (5 bases). CDR3 length: 17 amino acids. Trimming took off 0 bases at V and 0 bases at J, with 17 bases between the two ends. The germline V gene has CDR1 GTSNPN and CDR2 SVGIG (reference sequence). The CDR3 is CAWSVAGFGTMNTEAFF. In DNA form, the CDR3 reads TGTGCCTGGAGTGTAGCAGGGTTTGGGACCATGAACACTGAAGCTTTCTTT.

The chain couples TRBV28 to TRBJ2-2, with 7 bases lining up with TRBD1. The V gene's germline CDR1 is MDHEN and CDR2 SYDVKM. J lost 5 bases, V lost 7 bases, and 7 bases had no gene match. The CDR3 runs 14 residues. The CDR3 loop reads CASTEGQYTGELFF. The CDR3 nucleotides read TGTGCCAGCACCGAGGGACAGTATACCGGGGAGCTGTTTTTT.

This sequence joins TRBV4-2 and TRBJ2-7; 8 nucleotides agree with TRBD1. This CDR3 region has 15 residues. Unmatched junction bases numbered 11, after V lost 5 bases and J lost 5 bases. Looked up from germline, CDR1 is LGHNA and CDR2 is YNFKEQ. CDR3 coding DNA: TGTGCCAGCAGCTACAACATGGACAGGGACCACGAGCAGTACTTC. Translated, it gives CASSYNMDRDHEQYF.

The chain recombines TRBV6-1 with TRBJ1-4; 11 bases line up with TRBD1. V lost 7 bases to trimming and J lost 9 bases; unmatched junction nucleotides: 4. Per the germline V gene, CDR1 is MNHNS and CDR2 is SASEGT. This CDR3 spans 13 amino acids. CDR3 DNA: TGTGCCAGCACGGACAGGGGGCTGAAAAAACTGTTTTTT. Amino acid sequence: CASTDRGLKKLFF.